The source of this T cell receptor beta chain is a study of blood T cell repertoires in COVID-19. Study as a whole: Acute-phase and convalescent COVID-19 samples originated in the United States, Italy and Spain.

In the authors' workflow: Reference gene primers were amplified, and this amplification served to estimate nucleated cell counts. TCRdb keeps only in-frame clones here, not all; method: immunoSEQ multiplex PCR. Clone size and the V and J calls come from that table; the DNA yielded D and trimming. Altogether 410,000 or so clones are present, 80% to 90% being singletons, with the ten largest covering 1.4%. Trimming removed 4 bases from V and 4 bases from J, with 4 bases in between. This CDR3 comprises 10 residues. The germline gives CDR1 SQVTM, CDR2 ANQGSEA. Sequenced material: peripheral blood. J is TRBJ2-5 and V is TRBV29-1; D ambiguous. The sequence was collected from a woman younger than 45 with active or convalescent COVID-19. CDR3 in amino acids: CSVAGETQYF. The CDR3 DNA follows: TGCAGCGTTGCGGGAGAGACCCAGTACTTC.